This T cell receptor (beta chain) was recorded in a study of human T cells and chemical hapten exposure. Study overall: Throughout the approximately 26-week study, diphenylcyclopropenone was applied weekly to the patients' scalps. Variation in per-sample TCR yields came mainly from small pooled library volume differences.

Study-level points and caveats: Controls had significantly fewer large CDR3 similarity clusters than were formed by expanded TCRs.

Library preparation tagged each individual cDNA molecule with a unique molecular identifier. TCRdb reprocessed the RACE reads with MiXCR, giving one entry per CDR3 protein. The table lists 25,000 to 35,000 distinct CDR3 sequences, about 5% of them singletons, with around 5% in the top ten. In its sample, this clonotype was seen many times. The antigen remains undetermined. Documented time point: patch test 3, about 24 weeks after DPC sensitization. Treatment reported: therapeutic diphenylcyclopropenone sensitization with weekly scalp DPC. Germline V CDR1 and CDR2: MNHEY, SVGEGT. The CDR3 runs to 15 residues. V was shortened by 0 bases and J by 2 bases, with 10 bases between the two germline ends.

The input for sequencing was whole blood, taken in connection with sensitization to the hapten diphenylcyclopropenone (DPC). The chain uses TRBV6-2 or TRBV6-3 and TRBJ1-2; D unresolved. The clonotype originates from a man aged 25 to 45 with alopecia areata. Some clones in this sample may be carry-over from other donors' samples. Here the CDR3 reads CASSYSNAVNYGYTF. The CDR3 nucleotides are TGTGCCAGCAGTTACTCGAACGCCGTGAACTATGGCTACACCTTC.